This TCR beta chain was profiled in a study of blood T cell repertoires in COVID-19. The wider study: PBMCs, B-cell-depleted T cells, or T cells were the source of the cDNA or gDNA that made up the material.

This clone appeared a single time. Per the authors' pipeline: Amplified reference gene primers provided the basis for estimating nucleated cell counts. The repertoire was sequenced with immunoSEQ multiplex PCR; TCRdb's copy has only in-frame clones and lacks some. That table supplies the V and J calls and clone size; D and trimming were determined from the DNA. This repertoire shows 200,000 to 300,000 clones, about 86% found once; its top ten account for roughly a tenth. V gave up 5 bases and J gave up 1 base; unmatched junction bases: 15. CDR1 and CDR2 from the germline V gene are LNHDA and SQIVND (reference sequence). The CDR3 loop spans 18 amino acids.

The source of this sequence is a woman older than 75 with acute or convalescent COVID-19. Material: peripheral blood. V usage is TRBV19 and J usage is TRBJ2-7; 9 bases agree with TRBD1. The CDR3 loop reads CASSDPPGTGRFSYEQYF. In nucleotides, the CDR3 is TGTGCCAGTAGTGACCCTCCCGGGACAGGGAGATTTTCCTACGAGCAGTACTTC.